The 7 T cell receptor beta chains presented below share a single source sample, sequenced in a study of CD8 T cells in ankylosing spondylitis. Study findings and constraints: A motif in TCR beta, a set of under ten highly homologous variants, appeared characteristic of ankylosing spondylitis blood.

Their antigens remain unidentified. In TCRdb, the 5' RACE reads were re-called with MiXCR into one record per CDR3 protein. Of roughly 300,000 distinct CDR3 sequences in the sample, roughly 8% were seen once. Sequencing used blood, either unsorted or a sorted T cell fraction (not recorded which). The origin of the receptors is a male donor with ankylosing spondylitis.

This clonotype was detected a few times. This rearrangement joins TRBV5-1 to TRBJ1-4, with 8 bases identical to TRBD1. The V and J ends lost 4 bases and 4 bases, in that order; junction bases with no gene match: 9. The CDR3 extends over 16 amino acids. From germline, CDR1 is SGHRS and CDR2 YFSETQ. CDR3 bases: TGCGCCAGCAGCAACCGACAGGGGTCGGATAATGAAAAACTGTTTTTT. This translates into CASSNRQGSDNEKLFF.

This clonotype was picked up a small number of times. The chain employs TRBV4-1 and TRBJ2-7; weak D call: TRBD1 (6 bases). The V gene's germline CDR1 is MGHRA and CDR2 YSYEKL. This CDR3 is built from 16 residues. Trimming removed 3 bases at V and 0 bases at J, with 15 bases between. For the CDR3, the DNA is TGCGCCAGCAGCCATGTAGGACAGTCCAGCTCCTACGAGCAGTACTTC. It yields the protein CASSHVGQSSSYEQYF.

This chain connects TRBV5-1 to TRBJ2-2; 7 bases are shared with TRBD1. CDR1 SGHRS and CDR2 YFSETQ come from the germline V gene. This CDR3 spans 15 amino acids. With V trimmed by 1 base and J by 4 bases, 4 bases remained unmatched. The CDR3 DNA reads as TGCGCCAGCAGCTTGCCGACAGGGCCCACCGGGGAGCTGTTTTTT. Translated: CASSLPTGPTGELFF.

In its sample, this clonotype was seen many times. This chain links TRBV5-1 with TRBJ2-7; 7 positions match TRBD2. The CDR3 spans 16 residues. With V trimmed by 0 bases and J by 2 bases, 8 bases remained unmatched. In germline, CDR1 is SGHRS, CDR2 YFSETQ. CDR3 DNA sequence: TGCGCCAGCAGCTTGGCCGTCCTAGCGGCCACCTACGAGCAGTACTTC. The encoded protein is CASSLAVLAATYEQYF.

The gene calls are TRBV9 and TRBJ2-7; 13 bases are a match to TRBD2. The germline V gene encodes CDR1 SGDLS and CDR2 YYNGEE. The length of the CDR3 is 15 residues. With V trimmed by 2 bases and J by 3 bases, 2 bases remained unmatched. CDR3 sequence (DNA): TGTGCCAGCAGCGTGGGACTAGCGGGGATCTACGAGCAGTACTTC. Its translation is CASSVGLAGIYEQYF.

This sequence joins TRBV9 and TRBJ1-5; TRBD1 aligns across 7 bases. The CDR3 contains 14 residues. The ends lost 3 bases at V and 7 bases at J; junction bases unmatched: 7. Germline V gene data show CDR1 as SGDLS and CDR2 as YYNGEE. The CDR3, as DNA: TGTGCCAGCAGCGCTGACAGGGAGGGACAGCCCCAGCATTTT. Its protein is CASSADREGQPQHF.

This clonotype was seen more than once but under ten times. The genes are TRBV6-4 and TRBJ2-1; D uncertain. Germline V gene lookup returns CDR1 MRHNA and CDR2 SNTAGT. This CDR3 contains 15 residues. V shed 2 bases and J shed 4 bases, with 12 bases lying between them. CDR3 sequence reads: CASSDDGSAYNEQFF. CDR3 nucleotide sequence: TGTGCCAGCAGTGACGATGGCAGCGCGTACAATGAGCAGTTCTTC.